The source of this TCR beta chain is a study of blood T cell repertoires in COVID-19. Clones were sequenced by immunoSEQ multiplex PCR, and TCRdb holds only the in-frame ones, with some missing. The sample yields tens of thousands of clones, over 75% seen once. The CDR3 runs 16 residues. V lost 4 bases and J lost 4; bases outside the gene matches: 9. The V gene's germline CDR1 is SGHAT and CDR2 FQNNGV. The TCR sequence derives from a man at least 80 years old with acute or convalescent COVID-19. The sequenced sample was peripheral blood. The rearrangement uses TRBV11-2 and TRBJ2-4; 8 bases match TRBD1. CDR3 sequence (DNA): TGTGCCAGCAGCTCCCTCCGACAGGGGAAAAAAAACATTCAGTACTTC. This sequence encodes CASSSLRQGKKNIQYF.